The following is a TCR beta chain sequence with its context. No cognate antigen has been identified for it. The input lacks base qualities; no much larger clone sits a single base away. The data derive from a study of naive and memory T cell subsets (dated by TCRdb to about 2017). About the investigation overall: The study applied an open-source, UMI-based TCR alpha and beta sequencing pipeline to sorted naive and memory peripheral blood T cell subsets. Complete agreement was observed between the functional CMV T cell responses and the IgG serology results. RNA was DNase-treated and reverse transcribed with TCR constant-region primers, mostly using SuperScript III. Summary of the overall study and its limitations: Gini index rose and Shannon and inverse Simpson diversity fell from naive through CM, EM and EMRA in both CD4 and CD8 cells. The repertoire findings for the naive and memory subsets could not be validated, as no ground truth was available. The abundance of TCRs followed a power law with an exponent that differed between naive and memory subsets yet stayed consistent across the three individuals. A clonotype was defined as a single alpha or beta chain sequence rather than as a paired alpha/beta receptor. After error correction, only a single occurrence was seen for over 85% of naive TCR sequences, so much steeper abundance distributions were produced than in memory subsets. RNA-based TCR counts may be affected by expression changes linked to T cell activation and differentiation.

Library preparation was by UMI-ligation and nested PCR. To cover both TRBC1 and TRBC2, the beta constant-region primer consisted of an equimolar mix of two oligonucleotides. T4 RNA ligase 1 ligated a single-stranded oligonucleotide carrying the SP2 primer and a 12-nucleotide UMI to the cDNA 3' end. Four rounds of PCR were used to amplify ligated cDNA, with nested alpha and beta constant-region primers being used together with the SP2 primer. Incubation of the ligation reaction lasted 20-24 hours at 16 degrees C. PCR2 was usually performed as a SYBR Green qPCR and halted at a preset threshold so that over-amplification would not occur. All purifications after the first were performed with Agencourt AMPure XP magnetic beads. Library quantification was done by Qubit, followed by a TapeStation check on which the main peak was expected at around 650 bp. Pooled libraries were sequenced on an Illumina MiSeq with v2 2x251 paired-end kits, typically giving roughly 0.95-2 million reads per sample. Each sample library was pooled at around 4.1 nM, and roughly 5-7.5% PhiX was included to improve cluster recognition. From the authors' description of their analysis: Decombinator assigned V and J genes to Demultiplexor-processed FASTQ reads by tag matching, allowing a single base-pair mismatch. Collapsinator relied on UMIs to fix sequencing errors as well as frequency errors caused by PCR heterogeneity. CDR3Translator translated TCRs and extracted CDR3s from the conserved cysteine to the FGXG phenylalanine, flagging non-productive sequences. Repertoires were subsampled to equal numbers of UMI-defined TCRs before Gini, Shannon entropy and inverse Simpson indices were calculated. Clonotype abundance distributions were fitted to a power law by maximum likelihood within the linear range. Similar UMI counts, unique TCR numbers and clonal distributions were obtained with the pipeline and with MIGEC on one naive CD8 sample. Repertoires were searched for about 7,300 CMV-associated CDR3 sequences compiled from VDJdb and a published dataset. The public reads were reanalyzed by TCRdb: fastp trimming at Q25, MiXCR alignment, in-frame beta chains only. All rows with the same CDR3 protein become a single entry with the most common DNA and genes. None of the V and J calls come from the authors' own analysis; TCRdb made them. For this sample the table gives 81,000 or so distinct CDR3 sequences, of which around 7% were detected only once. Of the sample, around 1.5% falls within the top ten clones.

From the second PCR step on, the TCR alpha and beta chain libraries were amplified in separate reactions. To determine each donor's CMV status, fresh PBMCs were stimulated overnight with CMV viral lysate, and IFNgamma production from CD4+ T cells was then assessed. Using Miltenyi beads, CD4 T cells were first positively selected, and CD8 T cells were then positively selected from the CD4-negative fraction. After staining for CD3, CD4, CD8, CD45RA, CD27 and a live/dead dye, cells were sorted on a BD Aria II into four subsets based on CD45RA and CD27. Blood was obtained from a few healthy volunteers, and the blood from each volunteer was fractionated into CD4 and CD8 T cells and subsequently into four differentiation subsets. Approximately 0.13 L of peripheral blood was drawn per donor, and PBMC were isolated by Ficoll-Paque PLUS density-gradient centrifugation. Sorted cells were lysed in RLT buffer, after which RNA was extracted using a Qiagen RNeasy kit and stored at -80 degrees C.

The CDR3 spans 15 residues, from the cysteine through the phenylalanine. Only the CDR3 portion is preserved as DNA: 45 bases, with reading frame beginning at the first base. CDR1 and CDR2, looked up from the germline V gene, are SGDLS and YYNGEE. Germline trimming amounts to 2 bases on V and 3 bases on J, with 6 as the count of junction bases outside the gene matches. The rearrangement combines TRBV9 with TRBJ2-3, with 7 middle bases fitting TRBD2. The sequenced material came from central memory CD4+ T cells from blood. The sample's cell subset or site label is to be understood as: central memory, CD45RA- CD27+. The sequence was obtained from a human donor in good health. The CDR3 protein is CASSVLGLNTDTQYF. The nucleotides read TGTGCCAGCAGCGTTTTGGGACTAAATACAGATACGCAGTATTTT.